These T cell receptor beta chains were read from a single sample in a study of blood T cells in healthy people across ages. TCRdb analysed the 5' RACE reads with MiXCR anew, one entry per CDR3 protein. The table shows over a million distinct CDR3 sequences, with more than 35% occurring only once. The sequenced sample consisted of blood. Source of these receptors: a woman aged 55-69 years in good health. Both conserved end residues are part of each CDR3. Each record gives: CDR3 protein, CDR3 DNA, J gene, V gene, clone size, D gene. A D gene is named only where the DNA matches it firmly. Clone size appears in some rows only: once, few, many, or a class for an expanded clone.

CASSSGTRRSETQYF,TGTGCCAGCAGTTCAGGGACTCGGCGTAGTGAGACCCAGTACTTC,TRBJ2-5,TRBV12-3/TRBV12-4,NA,NA
CSARIETTNEKLFF,TGCAGTGCTAGAATTGAAACAACTAATGAAAAACTGTTTTTT,TRBJ1-4,TRBV20-1,NA,NA
CASKELVAGGNIQYF,TGTGCCAGCAAAGAGTTGGTAGCGGGAGGGAACATTCAGTACTTC,TRBJ2-4,TRBV2,many,TRBD2
CASSPTNAGTSTDTQYF,TGCGCCAGCAGTCCCACCAACGCCGGGACTAGCACAGATACGCAGTATTTT,TRBJ2-3,TRBV5-1,NA,NA
CASREKSGRGSGGYGYTF,TGTGCCAGCAGGGAAAAAAGCGGACGCGGGTCGGGAGGCTATGGCTACACCTTC,TRBJ1-2,TRBV6-1,NA,NA
CSASGSAGGQYEQYF,TGCAGTGCTAGTGGATCGGCGGGAGGACAATACGAGCAGTACTTC,TRBJ2-7,TRBV20-1,NA,TRBD2
CSAGDLLGQSSYEQYF,TGCAGTGCTGGAGACCTACTGGGACAGAGCTCCTACGAGCAGTACTTC,TRBJ2-7,TRBV20-1,NA,TRBD1
CASSEVSSYEQYF,TGCGCCAGCAGTGAGGTATCTTCCTACGAGCAGTACTTC,TRBJ2-7,TRBV10-2,few,NA
CASSLAPGRQVNYGYTF,TGTGCCAGCAGCTTAGCCCCGGGGAGACAGGTTAACTATGGCTACACCTTC,TRBJ1-2,TRBV7-8,NA,NA
CASSPDSSHEQYF,TGCGCCAGCAGCCCGGACAGCAGCCACGAGCAGTACTTC,TRBJ2-7,TRBV5-1,NA,NA
CASSLGLFDDSPLHF,TGTGCCAGCAGCTTGGGGCTTTTTGATGATTCACCCCTCCACTTT,TRBJ1-6,TRBV5-6,NA,NA
CAGSWGEKQTQYF,TGTGCCGGCAGCTGGGGGGAGAAACAGACCCAGTACTTC,TRBJ2-5,TRBV7-7,NA,NA
CASGSAGSYNEQFF,TGTGCTAGTGGTTCAGCGGGCTCCTACAATGAGCAGTTCTTC,TRBJ2-1,TRBV12-5,NA,NA
CASSYSGLAAIDEQYF,TGTGCCAGCAGTTACTCAGGGCTAGCCGCAATCGATGAGCAGTACTTC,TRBJ2-7,TRBV6-5,NA,NA